This T cell receptor beta chain emerged from a study of T cell changes during pregnancy in multiple sclerosis. The CDR3 has 17 amino acids. Germline CDR1 SGDLS, CDR2 YYNGEE. The junction had 10 bases not matched to a gene; V was cut back by 0 bases and J by 4 bases. Sequencing used immunoSEQ multiplex PCR; TCRdb keeps in-frame clones, though not all of them. Of approximately 22,000 clones in the sample, about 82% were seen once. The chain has TRBV9 and TRBJ2-5; 9 nucleotides match TRBD2. Sequencing was performed on CD8+ T cells from peripheral blood mononuclear cells, taken in the first trimester of pregnancy. The receptor was isolated from a female donor in good health, enrolled as a control in a pregnancy study. The CDR3 DNA sequence: TGTGCCAGCAGCGTAGGTTCGAGCGGGGGGCAGGGAGAGACCCAGTACTTC. It codes for CASSVGSSGGQGETQYF.